The 13 T cell receptor beta chains reported below all come from one sample, sequenced in a study of CD8+CD57+ T cells in acquired aplastic anemia. Individuals selected for sequencing had exhibited CD8+CD57+ cell expansion on flow cytometry. CDR3 and TCR beta VDJ profiling relied on genomic DNA as the template. TCRdb passed the reads through MiXCR, listing each CDR3 protein once. The table includes under 200,000 distinct CDR3 sequences, about 48% detected once. The sample consisted of sorted CD4+, CD8+, or CD8+CD57+ T cells (not recorded which) from PBMCs. All receptors derive from a human donor with aplastic anemia.

The chain has TRBV6-1 and TRBJ2-3; 7 bases align to TRBD2. This CDR3 contains 14 residues. The ends lost 6 bases at V and 2 bases at J; junction bases unmatched: 5. Germline V lookup: CDR1 MNHNS, CDR2 SASEGT. The CDR3 DNA reads as TGTGCCAGCAGCCTAAGCGGGGCCACAGATACGCAGTATTTT. Translated: CASSLSGATDTQYF.

In the case of this clonotype: Because it lacks the conserved phenylalanine or tryptophan at the end, this CDR3 is likely a read error. V usage is TRBV10-2 and J usage is TRBJ1-1, with D possibly being TRBD1 (6 bases). The CDR3 totals 14 residues. The germline V gene encodes CDR1 WSHSY and CDR2 SAAADI. V was cut by 8 bases and J by 4 bases, with 17 bases left in between. CDR3 nucleotide sequence: TGCGCCAGCGGGGCGGAGGGGGGGACCACTGAAGCTTTCTCT. Translating it yields CASGAEGGTTEAFS.

The rearrangement uses TRBV9 and TRBJ1-1, with a tentative D call TRBD1 (5 bases). There are 15 residues in the CDR3. The germline V gene encodes CDR1 SGDLS and CDR2 YYNGEE. The germline V and J ends were trimmed by 0 bases and 0 bases, with 9 bases remaining between them. CDR3 bases: TGTGCCAGCAGCGTAGTGGGGGTCATGAACACTGAAGCTTTCTTT. Protein: CASSVVGVMNTEAFF.

There are many counts of this clonotype. The V gene is TRBV7-8, the J gene TRBJ2-1; the D is unclear. The V end was cut by 1 base, the J end by 7 bases, with 5 bases between. Germline V gene data show CDR1 as SGHVS and CDR2 as FQNEAQ. The CDR3 runs to 12 residues. As DNA, the CDR3 is TGTGCCAGCAGCTTAGTTAAGAATGAGCAGTTCTTC. It yields the protein CASSLVKNEQFF.

The chain couples TRBV19 to TRBJ1-2; D unclear. V was cut by 2 bases and J by 0 bases, with 7 bases left in between. This CDR3 has 14 residues. CDR1 LNHDA and CDR2 SQIVND come from the germline V gene (reference sequence). CDR3 amino acids: CASSITHANYGYTF. The CDR3 DNA reads as TGTGCCAGTAGTATAACCCACGCTAACTATGGCTACACCTTC.

Remarks on this clonotype: A much larger clone sits a single nucleotide away, making a read error possible. The rearrangement joins TRBV5-1 to TRBJ2-5; D perhaps matches TRBD1 (6 bases). The germline gives CDR1 SGHRS, CDR2 YFSETQ. This CDR3 contains 14 residues. CDR3 amino acids: CASSLAGPGETLYF. CDR3 DNA sequence: TGCGCCAGCAGCTTGGCCGGGCCAGGGGAGACCCTGTACTTC.

The V and J genes are TRBV2 and TRBJ1-4; 9 bases map to TRBD1. CDR3 length equals 15 residues. Germline CDR1 and CDR2: SNHLY and FYNNEI. The trim removed 3 bases at V and 8 bases at J, leaving 7 bases unmatched. The CDR3 region has the DNA TGTGCCAGCAGTGATTTGGGACAGGGTAAAGAAAAACTGTTTTTT. This translates into CASSDLGQGKEKLFF.

The chain has TRBV19 and TRBJ2-7, with 12 bases matching TRBD2. The CDR3 extends over 16 amino acids. J lost 4 bases, V lost 5 bases, and 9 bases had no gene match. Germline V lookup: CDR1 LNHDA, CDR2 SQIVND (reference sequence). CDR3 sequence: CASSSGLAGSVYEQYF. In nucleotides, the CDR3 is TGTGCCAGTAGTTCCGGACTAGCGGGATCAGTTTACGAGCAGTACTTC.

This clonotype has a handful of counts. V and J are TRBV10-3 and TRBJ2-3; 12 bases line up with TRBD2. The CDR3 totals 18 residues. CDR1 ENHRY and CDR2 SYGVKD come from the germline V gene. The V and J ends lost 2 bases and 0 bases, in that order; junction bases with no gene match: 6. CDR3 sequence: CAISEPLLAGGSTDTQYF. In DNA form, the CDR3 reads TGTGCCATCAGTGAGCCGTTACTAGCGGGAGGAAGCACAGATACGCAGTATTTT.

The chain uses TRBV7-2 and TRBJ2-7; D may be TRBD1 or TRBD2 (5 bases each). The V and J ends lost 4 bases and 3 bases respectively, with 10 bases between them. From germline, CDR1 is SGHTA and CDR2 FQGNSA. The CDR3 consists of 13 residues. CDR3 sequence reads: CASSSPGRYEQYF. CDR3 coding DNA: TGTGCCAGCAGCTCCCCGGGGCGCTACGAGCAGTACTTC.

The chain links TRBV15 to TRBJ2-5, with TRBD2 matching 10 bases. The length of the CDR3 is 17 residues. Germline trimming cut 0 bases from V and 0 bases from J; bases unmatched to any gene: 4. CDR1 and CDR2 from the germline V gene are LNHNV and YYDKDF (reference sequence). In DNA form, the CDR3 reads TGTGCCACCAGCAGAGATTCAGCGGGAGGGTACCAAGAGACCCAGTACTTC. Translation gives CATSRDSAGGYQETQYF.

The count of this clonotype is one. The chain is built from TRBV24-1 and TRBJ2-3; D call uncertain. With 7 bases removed from V and 0 bases from J, the gap between germline ends came to 4 bases. CDR1 is KGHDR, CDR2 SFDVKD, per germline. The CDR3 totals 12 residues. The CDR3 DNA reads TGTGCCACCAGGACGAGCACAGATACGCAGTATTTT. This gives the protein CATRTSTDTQYF.

This clonotype was counted a few times. V is TRBV20-1 and J is TRBJ2-3, with D perhaps being TRBD1 or TRBD2 (5 bases each). The CDR3 extends over 12 amino acids. CDR1 and CDR2 from the germline V gene are DFQATT and SNEGSKA (reference sequence). V gave up 3 bases and J gave up 4 bases, with 8 bases separating them. The CDR3 is CSASGGADTQYF. The CDR3 bases are TGCAGTGCTAGTGGGGGTGCAGATACGCAGTATTTT.